These 13 T cell receptor beta chains were all obtained from the same sample, sequenced in a study of blood T cell repertoires in COVID-19 (dated by TCRdb to 2018 to 2020). The library was produced with the immunoSEQ multiplex PCR assay. What TCRdb holds here is the immuneACCESS table cut down to in-frame rearrangements. Part of the clones is not present; checked against another copy, under half of the missing clones reflect an unresolved V gene, and the others are unexplained. Within this sample are about 200,000 clones, with about 78% of them counted one time only. Less than 7% of the sample goes to the ten largest clones. Material: peripheral blood. The source of these receptors is a woman between 70 and 85 years old with acute or convalescent COVID-19.

This clone appeared a single time. The chain combines TRBV19 with TRBJ1-1; tentatively, D is TRBD1 (6 bases). The CDR3 runs to 16 residues. V shed 7 bases and J shed 4 bases, with 22 bases lying between them. The V gene's germline CDR1 is LNHDA and CDR2 SQIVND (reference sequence). This chain's CDR3 is CASTPGGIPLGTEAFF. The CDR3 nucleotides are TGTGCCAGTACTCCGGGGGGCATTCCCCTCGGCACTGAAGCTTTCTTT.

The chain uses TRBV19 and TRBJ2-3; TRBD1 aligns across 7 bases. The length of the CDR3 is 16 residues. J lost 2 bases, V lost 4 bases, and 9 bases had no gene match. Germline V gene sequence: CDR1 LNHDA, CDR2 SQIVND (reference sequence). The CDR3 sequence is CASSNLNRGHTDTQYF. CDR3 sequence (DNA): TGTGCCAGTAGTAATCTGAACAGGGGCCACACAGATACGCAGTATTTT.

V gene TRBV3-1 (or the pseudogene TRBV3-2) combines with J gene TRBJ2-5, with 9 bases identical to TRBD2. In germline, CDR1 is LGHDT, CDR2 YNNKEL (reference sequence). V shed 4 bases, J shed 4 bases, and the junction held 7 bases outside the gene matches. The CDR3 has 15 residues. As DNA, the CDR3 is TGTGCCAGCAGCCTGGGGCGGGAGGGCCCAGAGACCCAGTACTTC. Encoded protein: CASSLGREGPETQYF.

This clone was found a few times. The rearrangement links TRBV29-1 to TRBJ2-5; D unresolved. The CDR3 runs to 13 residues. Trimming stripped 7 bases from V and 3 bases from J, with 15 bases between. Per germline, CDR1 SQVTM and CDR2 ANQGSEA. The CDR3 region is CSAYRGDKETQYF. The CDR3 DNA follows: TGCAGCGCGTACCGAGGAGATAAAGAGACCCAGTACTTC.

V usage is TRBV2 and J usage is TRBJ2-7, with D possibly being TRBD1 (5 bases). The length of the CDR3 is 14 residues. Germline V CDR1 and CDR2: SNHLY, FYNNEI. V lost 4 bases and J lost 3, with 13 bases in between. In DNA form, the CDR3 reads TGTGCCAGCAGTGGGGGCCTGCTCGGCTACGAGCAGTACTTC. Its protein is CASSGGLLGYEQYF.

There are a few counts of this clone. The chain is built from TRBV19 and TRBJ2-5, with a possible D match to TRBD2 (6 bases). Trimming took 11 bases from V and 5 from J, leaving 9 bases between them. CDR1 is LNHDA, CDR2 SQIVND, per germline (reference sequence). The CDR3 has 10 residues. In DNA, the CDR3 is TGTGCCGCAGGAGGGGAGACCCAGTACTTC. It encodes CAAGGETQYF.

The gene calls are TRBV5-1 and TRBJ2-1, with 12 bases identical to TRBD2. The CDR3 consists of 17 residues. After removal of 7 bases from V and 6 bases from J, the junction contained 14 bases not matched to a gene. Germline CDR1 reads SGHRS; CDR2 reads YFSETQ. CDR3 residues: CASQRTSGNGIRNEQFF. In DNA form, the CDR3 reads TGCGCCAGCCAAAGGACTAGCGGGAACGGGATACGCAATGAGCAGTTCTTC.

This chain connects TRBV4-2 to TRBJ2-5; 10 nucleotides match TRBD2. Germline CDR1 and CDR2: LGHNA and YNFKEQ. The J segment lost 5 bases and the V segment lost 0 bases, leaving 9 bases of the junction unmatched. The length of the CDR3 is 17 residues. The chain's CDR3 is CASSQDPAGGPWETQYF. DNA of the CDR3: TGTGCCAGCAGCCAAGATCCAGCGGGAGGGCCATGGGAGACCCAGTACTTC.

The chain uses TRBV7-9 and TRBJ1-1; TRBD1 might be the D (5 bases). The CDR3 loop spans 16 amino acids. The germline CDR1 and CDR2 sequences are SEHNR and FQNEAQ (reference sequence). The V and J ends lost 4 bases and 4 bases respectively, with 19 bases between them. This CDR3 reads CASSWDWGKRSTEAFF. The CDR3 bases are TGTGCCAGCAGCTGGGATTGGGGCAAAAGGAGCACTGAAGCTTTCTTT. The variable domain in full, completed from reference TRBV7-9 and TRBJ1-1, reads DTGVSQNPRHKITKRGQNVTFRCDPISEHNRLYWYRQTLGQGPEFLTYFQNEAQLEKSRLLSDRFSAERPKGSFSTLEIQRTEQGDSAMYLCASSWDWGKRSTEAFFGQGTRLTVV.

The sample holds one count of this clone. The rearrangement links TRBV6-6 to TRBJ2-2, with TRBD1 matching over 9 bases. The CDR3 consists of 17 residues. V lost 5 bases to trimming and J lost 1 base; unmatched junction nucleotides: 8. From germline, CDR1 is MNHNY and CDR2 SVGAGI (reference sequence). CDR3 sequence: CASSRDRVPLNTGELFF. DNA for the CDR3: TGTGCCAGCAGTCGGGACAGGGTTCCCTTGAACACCGGGGAGCTGTTTTTT.

The chain employs TRBV6-6 and TRBJ2-1; 8 bases are shared with TRBD2. V gave up 2 bases and J gave up 2 bases; unmatched junction bases: 5. In germline, CDR1 is MNHNY, CDR2 SVGAGI (reference sequence). This CDR3 is 16 amino acids long. The CDR3 loop reads CASSYAGGDAYNEQFF. The CDR3, as DNA: TGTGCCAGCAGTTACGCCGGGGGGGATGCCTACAATGAGCAGTTCTTC.

The rearrangement joins TRBV6-6 to TRBJ2-7; D gene uncertain. V was cut by 2 bases and J by 5 bases, with 7 bases left in between. CDR1 and CDR2 (germline): MNHNY, SVGAGI (reference sequence). The CDR3 runs 12 residues. This CDR3 is CASSYTLDEQYF. The CDR3 DNA is TGTGCCAGCAGTTACACCTTAGACGAGCAGTACTTC.

As regards this clone: This same CDR3 is encoded by further DNA sequences in the sample. The chain links TRBV20-1 to TRBJ2-7; 7 bases align to TRBD1. After removal of 5 bases from V and 5 bases from J, the junction contained 3 bases not matched to a gene. The germline V gene has CDR1 DFQATT and CDR2 SNEGSKA (reference sequence). This CDR3 is 11 amino acids long. The DNA for the CDR3 is TGCAGTGCTCCACAGGGGAACGAGCAGTACTTC. Encoded protein: CSAPQGNEQYF.